This T cell receptor (beta chain) originates from a study of blood T cell repertoires in COVID-19. Generated by immunoSEQ multiplex PCR, the TCRdb table keeps only in-frame clones and is missing some. The table records some 290,000 clones, roughly nine tenths of them present only once. Seattle-derived patients entered the study during active infection and were followed longitudinally. V shed 5 bases and J shed 6 bases, with 14 bases lying between them. In germline, CDR1 is SEHNR, CDR2 FQNEAQ (reference sequence). The CDR3 extends over 13 amino acids. The sample comprised peripheral blood. This chain uses TRBV7-9 with TRBJ2-7, with a tentative D call TRBD1 (6 bases). The source is a woman aged 25 to 39 with COVID-19, enrolled during active disease. The DNA for the CDR3 is TGTGCCAGCAGCCCAATTTCAGGGGTCGAGCAGTACTTC. This sequence encodes CASSPISGVEQYF.